This TCR beta chain emerged from a study of PD-1 blockade in classical Hodgkin lymphoma. Time point noted: cycle 4 day 1 (C4D1), after more than five weeks of nivolumab. Relapse was seen in all patients after autologous stem cell transplantation, and brentuximab vedotin exposure was variable. Overall study findings and caveats: By C4D1, CD4+ diversity increased significantly, especially in complete responders.

Here immunoSEQ multiplex PCR was the method, and the copy in TCRdb shows in-frame clones only, minus some. The sample has some 58,000 clones, around 90% seen once. This CDR3 contains 14 residues. The junction had 7 bases not matched to a gene; V was cut back by 4 bases and J by 6 bases. The germline gives CDR1 MNHEY, CDR2 SMNVEV (reference sequence). As to this clone: What it recognizes is unknown.

The source material was peripheral blood mononuclear cells (PBMCs), sampled before the fourth cycle of nivolumab. V and J are TRBV27 and TRBJ1-2; 8 bases are a match to TRBD1. The clonotype originates from a human donor with classical Hodgkin lymphoma. This CDR3 is CASSSRQGRDGYTF. The CDR3, as DNA: TGTGCCAGCAGTTCACGACAGGGGAGGGATGGCTACACCTTC.